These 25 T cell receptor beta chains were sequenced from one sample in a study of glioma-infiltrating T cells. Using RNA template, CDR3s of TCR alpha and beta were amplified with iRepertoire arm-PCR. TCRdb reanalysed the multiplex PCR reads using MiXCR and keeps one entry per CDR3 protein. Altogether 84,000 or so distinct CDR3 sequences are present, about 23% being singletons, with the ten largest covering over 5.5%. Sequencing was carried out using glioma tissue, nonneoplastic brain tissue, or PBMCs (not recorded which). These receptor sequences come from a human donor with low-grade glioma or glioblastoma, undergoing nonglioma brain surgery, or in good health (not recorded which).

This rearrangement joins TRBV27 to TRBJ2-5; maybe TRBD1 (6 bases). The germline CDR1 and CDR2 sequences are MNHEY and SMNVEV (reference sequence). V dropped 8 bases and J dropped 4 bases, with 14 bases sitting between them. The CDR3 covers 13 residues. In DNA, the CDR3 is TGTGCCAGCTATACAGGGAGACGAGAGACCCAGTACTTC. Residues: CASYTGRRETQYF.

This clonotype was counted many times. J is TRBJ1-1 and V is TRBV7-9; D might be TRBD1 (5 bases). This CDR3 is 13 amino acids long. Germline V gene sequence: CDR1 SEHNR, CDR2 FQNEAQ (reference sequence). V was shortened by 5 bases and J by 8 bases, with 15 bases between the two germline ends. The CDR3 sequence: CASSQIGDGEAFF. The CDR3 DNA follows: TGTGCCAGCAGCCAAATAGGGGACGGAGAAGCTTTCTTT.

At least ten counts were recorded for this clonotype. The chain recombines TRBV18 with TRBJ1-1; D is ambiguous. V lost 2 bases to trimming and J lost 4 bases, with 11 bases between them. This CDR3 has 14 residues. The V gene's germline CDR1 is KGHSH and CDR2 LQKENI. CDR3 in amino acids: CASSPGTESTEAFF. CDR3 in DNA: TGTGCCAGCTCACCAGGAACCGAGTCCACTGAAGCTTTCTTT. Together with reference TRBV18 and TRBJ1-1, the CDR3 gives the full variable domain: NAGVMQNPRHLVRRRGQEARLRCSPMKGHSHVYWYRQLPEEGLKFMVYLQKENIIDESGMPKERFSAEFPKEGPSILRIQQVVRGDSAAYFCASSPGTESTEAFFGQGTRLTVV.

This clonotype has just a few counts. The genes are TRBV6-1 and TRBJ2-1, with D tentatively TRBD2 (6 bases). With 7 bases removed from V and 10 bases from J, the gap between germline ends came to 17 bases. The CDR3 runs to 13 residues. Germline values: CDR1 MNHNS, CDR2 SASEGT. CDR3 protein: CASTSSGTSEQFF. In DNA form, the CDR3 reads TGTGCCAGCACCTCCTCCGGGACTTCAGAGCAGTTCTTC.

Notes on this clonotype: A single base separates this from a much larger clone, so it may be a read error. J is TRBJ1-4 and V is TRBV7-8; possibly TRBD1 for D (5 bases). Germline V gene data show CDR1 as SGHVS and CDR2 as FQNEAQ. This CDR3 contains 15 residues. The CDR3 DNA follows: TGTGCCAGCAGCTTACCCCCGGGACTTGGTGAAAAACTGTCTTTT. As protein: CASSLPPGLGEKLSF. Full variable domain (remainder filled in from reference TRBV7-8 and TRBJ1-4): GAGVSQSPRYKVAKRGQDVALRCDPISGHVSLFWYQQALGQGPEFLTYFQNEAQLDKSGLPSDRFFAERPEGSVSTLKIQRTQQEDSAVYLCASSLPPGLGEKLSFGSGTQLSVL.

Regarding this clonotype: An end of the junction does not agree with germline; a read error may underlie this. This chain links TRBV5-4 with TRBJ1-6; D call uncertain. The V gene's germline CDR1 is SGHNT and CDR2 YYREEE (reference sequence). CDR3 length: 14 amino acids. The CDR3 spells CAISLGSANSPLHF. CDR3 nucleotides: TGTGCCATCAGCTTGGGATCCGCTAATTCACCCCTCCACTTT.

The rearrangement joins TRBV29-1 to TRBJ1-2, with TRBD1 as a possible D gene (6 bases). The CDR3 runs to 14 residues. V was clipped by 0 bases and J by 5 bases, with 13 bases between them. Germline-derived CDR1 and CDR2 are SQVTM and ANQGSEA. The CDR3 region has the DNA TGCAGCGTTGAAGAGGGATCCCAGGGGTATGGCTACACCTTC. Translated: CSVEEGSQGYGYTF.

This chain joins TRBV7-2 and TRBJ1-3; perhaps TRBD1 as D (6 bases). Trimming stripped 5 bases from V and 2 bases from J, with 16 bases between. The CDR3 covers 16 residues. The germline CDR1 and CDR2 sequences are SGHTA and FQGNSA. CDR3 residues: CASSQGRAGAGNTIYF. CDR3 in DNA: TGTGCCAGCAGCCAGGGACGGGCAGGGGCTGGAAACACCATATATTTT.

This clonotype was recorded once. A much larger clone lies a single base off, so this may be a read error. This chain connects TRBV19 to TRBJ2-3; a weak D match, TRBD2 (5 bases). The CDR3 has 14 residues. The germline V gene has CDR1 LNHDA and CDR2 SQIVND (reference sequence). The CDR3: CACSVQSSTDTQYF. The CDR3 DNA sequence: TGTGCCTGTAGCGTCCAATCTAGCACAGATACGCAGTATTTT.

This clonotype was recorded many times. CDR3 in amino acids: CASSQVYGGAGETQYF. For the CDR3, the DNA is TGCGCCAGCAGCCAAGTTTACGGGGGGGCCGGTGAGACCCAGTACTTC. This chain connects TRBV4-1 to TRBJ2-5, with 8 positions matching TRBD2. There are 16 residues in the CDR3. Germline CDR1 reads MGHRA; CDR2 reads YSYEKL. Trimming took 1 base from V and 5 from J; bases not matched to a gene: 9.

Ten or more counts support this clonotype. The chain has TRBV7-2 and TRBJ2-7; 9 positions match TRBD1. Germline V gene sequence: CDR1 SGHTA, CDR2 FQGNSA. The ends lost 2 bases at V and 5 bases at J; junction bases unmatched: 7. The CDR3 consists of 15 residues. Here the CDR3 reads CASSLTGGASHEQYF. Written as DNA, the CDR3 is TGTGCCAGCAGCTTAACAGGGGGCGCATCCCACGAGCAGTACTTC. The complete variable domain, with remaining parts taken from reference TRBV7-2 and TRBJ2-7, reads GAGVSQSPSNKVTEKGKDVELRCDPISGHTALYWYRQSLGQGLEFLIYFQGNSAPDKSGLPSDRFSAERTGGSVSTLTIQRTQQEDSAVYLCASSLTGGASHEQYFGPGTRLTVT.

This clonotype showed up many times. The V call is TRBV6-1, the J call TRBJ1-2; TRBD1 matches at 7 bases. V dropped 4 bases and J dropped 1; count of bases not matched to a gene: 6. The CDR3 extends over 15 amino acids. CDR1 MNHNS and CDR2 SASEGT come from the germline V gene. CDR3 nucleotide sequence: TGTGCCAGCAGTGGGGGACAGACGGATAACTATGGCTACACCTTC. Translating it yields CASSGGQTDNYGYTF.

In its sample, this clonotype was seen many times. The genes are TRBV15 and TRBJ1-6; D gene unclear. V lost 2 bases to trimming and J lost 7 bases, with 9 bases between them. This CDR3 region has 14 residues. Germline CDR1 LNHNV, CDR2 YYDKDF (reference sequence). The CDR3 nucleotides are TGTGCCACCAGCAGAAAAGGGAGCAATTCACCCCTCCACTTT. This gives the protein CATSRKGSNSPLHF.

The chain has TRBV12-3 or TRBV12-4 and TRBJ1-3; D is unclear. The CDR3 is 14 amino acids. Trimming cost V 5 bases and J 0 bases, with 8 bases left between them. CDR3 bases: TGTGCCAGCAGTCTCATATACTCTGGAAACACCATATATTTT. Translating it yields CASSLIYSGNTIYF.

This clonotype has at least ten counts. The CDR3 nucleotides are TGTGCCTCCGGGGCGGGAGAGTTCGAGCAGTACTTC. Its translation is CASGAGEFEQYF. The chain uses TRBV27 and TRBJ2-7; TRBD2 aligns across 7 bases. The J segment lost 6 bases and the V segment lost 11 bases, leaving 10 bases of the junction unmatched. The germline V gene has CDR1 MNHEY and CDR2 SMNVEV (reference sequence). CDR3 length: 12 amino acids.

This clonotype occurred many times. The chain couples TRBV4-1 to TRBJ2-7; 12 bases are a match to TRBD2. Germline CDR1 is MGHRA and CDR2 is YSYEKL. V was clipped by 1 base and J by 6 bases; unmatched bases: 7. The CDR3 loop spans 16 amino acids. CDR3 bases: TGCGCCAGCAGCCAAGTACCTAGCGGGGGGGTCCGCGAGCAGTACTTC. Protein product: CASSQVPSGGVREQYF.

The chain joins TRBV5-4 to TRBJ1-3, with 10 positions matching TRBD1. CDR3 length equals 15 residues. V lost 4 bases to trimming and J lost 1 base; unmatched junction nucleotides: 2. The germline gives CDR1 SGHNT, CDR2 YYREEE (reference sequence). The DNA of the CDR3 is TGTGCCAGCAGCAAGGACAGGGGGTCTGGAAACACCATATATTTT. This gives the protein CASSKDRGSGNTIYF.

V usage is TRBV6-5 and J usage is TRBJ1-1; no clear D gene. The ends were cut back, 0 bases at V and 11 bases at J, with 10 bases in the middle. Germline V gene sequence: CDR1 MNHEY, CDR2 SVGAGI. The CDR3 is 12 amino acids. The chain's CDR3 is CASSYSSERAFF. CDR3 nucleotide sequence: TGTGCCAGCAGTTACTCATCCGAGAGGGCTTTCTTT.

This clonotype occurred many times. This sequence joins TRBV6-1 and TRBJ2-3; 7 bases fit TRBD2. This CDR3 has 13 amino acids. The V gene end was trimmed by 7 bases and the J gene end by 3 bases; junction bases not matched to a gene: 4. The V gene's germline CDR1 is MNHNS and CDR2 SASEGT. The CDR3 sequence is CASTMGGTDTQYF. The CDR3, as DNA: TGTGCCAGCACCATGGGGGGGACAGATACGCAGTATTTT.

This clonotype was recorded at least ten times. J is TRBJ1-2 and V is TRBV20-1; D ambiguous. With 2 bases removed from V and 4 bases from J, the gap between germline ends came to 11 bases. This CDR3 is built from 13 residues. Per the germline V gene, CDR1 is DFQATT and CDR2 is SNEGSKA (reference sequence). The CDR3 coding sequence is TGCAGTGCTAGAATACCGAGAGCCTATGGCTACACCTTC. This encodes CSARIPRAYGYTF.

The CDR3 spells CASARGSTDTQYF. The CDR3 region has the DNA TGCGCCAGCGCCAGGGGTAGCACAGATACGCAGTATTTT. The genes are TRBV5-1 and TRBJ2-3; D might be TRBD1 (6 bases). V shed 7 bases and J shed 0 bases, with 9 bases lying between them. The CDR3 extends over 13 amino acids. CDR1 and CDR2 (germline): SGHRS, YFSETQ.

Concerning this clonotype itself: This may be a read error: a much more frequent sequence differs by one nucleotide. The CDR3 DNA follows: TGTGCCAGCAGTTGCTCGGAGGGACAGTCCTGGGAGCAGTACTTC. Translating gives CASSCSEGQSWEQYF. V usage is TRBV6-5 and J usage is TRBJ2-7; a weak D match, TRBD1 (7 bases). Trimming took off 4 bases at V and 7 bases at J, with 20 bases between the two ends. Germline assignment: CDR1 MNHEY and CDR2 SVGAGI. The CDR3 spans 15 residues.

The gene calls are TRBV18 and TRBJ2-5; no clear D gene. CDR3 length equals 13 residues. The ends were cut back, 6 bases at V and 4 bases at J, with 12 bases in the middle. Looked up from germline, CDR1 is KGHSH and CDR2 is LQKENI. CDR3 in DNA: TGTGCCAGCTCCCCCGACTTTGGAGAGACCCAGTACTTC. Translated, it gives CASSPDFGETQYF.

The CDR3 loop is CASSHPPGRDNEQFF. The DNA for the CDR3 is TGTGCCAGCAGCCACCCCCCGGGCAGGGACAATGAGCAGTTCTTC. The genes are TRBV7-2 and TRBJ2-1; D possibly corresponds to TRBD1 (5 bases). V was clipped by 5 bases and J by 5 bases, with 16 bases between them. Germline V lookup: CDR1 SGHTA, CDR2 FQGNSA. CDR3 length: 15 residues.

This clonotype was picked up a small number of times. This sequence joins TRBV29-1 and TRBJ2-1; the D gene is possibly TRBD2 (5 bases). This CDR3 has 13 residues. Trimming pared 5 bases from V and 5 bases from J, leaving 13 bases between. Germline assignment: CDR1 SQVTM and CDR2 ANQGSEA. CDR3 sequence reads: CSVTYSGHNEQFF. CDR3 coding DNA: TGCAGCGTTACATACAGCGGTCACAATGAGCAGTTCTTC.